The 23 T cell receptor beta chains reported below all come from one sample, sequenced in a study of T cells in Graves' hyperthyroidism and ophthalmopathy. RNA transcripts were the template for amplifying TCR beta CDR3 regions. First-round RT-PCR targeting the TCR CDR3 was performed with the HTBI primer set. TCRdb reprocessed the multiplex PCR reads via MiXCR and lists one record per CDR3 protein. In the table there are about 360,000 distinct CDR3 sequences, approximately 13% of which are singletons. The sample taken for sequencing was blood. These receptors all stem from a young woman with Graves' hyperthyroidism.

In its sample, this clonotype was seen many times. V is TRBV3-1 and J is TRBJ2-5; TRBD1 might be the D (5 bases). V lost 4 bases and J 7 bases, leaving 10 bases between the germline ends. The germline CDR1 and CDR2 sequences are LGHDT and YNNKEL (reference sequence). The CDR3 is 12 residues long. CDR3 amino acids: CASSPHRGTQYF. In DNA, the CDR3 is TGTGCCAGCAGCCCCCATAGGGGGACCCAGTACTTC.

This clonotype was seen repeatedly, ten times or more. The chain links TRBV3-1 to TRBJ2-1; 8 bases agree with TRBD1. This CDR3 has 16 residues. Germline CDR1 reads LGHDT; CDR2 reads YNNKEL (reference sequence). With V trimmed by 4 bases and J by 1 base, 6 bases remained unmatched. The CDR3 sequence: CASSLLQGESYNEQFF. In nucleotides, the CDR3 is TGTGCCAGCAGCCTCCTACAGGGGGAGTCCTACAATGAGCAGTTCTTC.

This clonotype was found many times. This chain joins TRBV28 and TRBJ2-7, with D possibly being TRBD1 (5 bases). The CDR3 loop spans 15 amino acids. V was trimmed by 1 base and J by 2 bases, leaving 12 bases between them. The germline V gene has CDR1 MDHEN and CDR2 SYDVKM. CDR3 loop: CASSLSGIGAYEQYF. The CDR3, as DNA: TGTGCCAGCAGTTTATCAGGGATCGGCGCCTACGAGCAGTACTTC.

This clonotype showed up just a few times. This chain connects TRBV24-1 to TRBJ1-5; TRBD1 agrees at 7 bases. CDR3 length: 15 amino acids. The V gene's germline CDR1 is KGHDR and CDR2 SFDVKD. The J segment lost 5 bases and the V segment lost 3 bases, leaving 6 bases of the junction unmatched. As DNA, the CDR3 is TGTGCCACCAGTGATCCCCGGGACAGCTATCAGCCCCAGCATTTT. It is translated as CATSDPRDSYQPQHF.

The rearrangement uses TRBV6-1 and TRBJ2-1, with no clear D. The CDR3 extends over 15 amino acids. Between the trimmed V and J ends, which lost 8 bases and 1 base, there was a span of 15 bases. In germline, CDR1 is MNHNS, CDR2 SASEGT. The CDR3 loop is CASLVRIASYNEQFF. The CDR3 coding sequence is TGTGCCAGCCTCGTCCGGATAGCATCCTACAATGAGCAGTTCTTC.

This clonotype occurred many times. This chain uses TRBV20-1 with TRBJ1-2; TRBD1 matches at 9 bases. J gave up 3 bases and V 5 bases, and 4 bases lay outside the gene matches. CDR1 is DFQATT and CDR2 is SNEGSKA in the germline V gene (reference sequence). The CDR3 has 13 residues. CDR3 region: CSAGQGPDYGYTF. CDR3 in DNA: TGCAGTGCTGGACAGGGGCCAGACTATGGCTACACCTTC.

This clonotype showed up just a few times. V and J are TRBV19 and TRBJ2-1; 7 bases agree with TRBD2. This CDR3 is 15 amino acids long. CDR1 and CDR2 (germline): LNHDA, SQIVND (reference sequence). J lost 4 bases, V lost 7 bases, and 10 bases had no gene match. CDR3 residues: CASTPGLVDYNEQFF. CDR3 DNA sequence: TGTGCCAGTACCCCCGGACTAGTCGATTACAATGAGCAGTTCTTC.

This clonotype was seen repeatedly, ten times or more. The chain combines TRBV7-6 with TRBJ2-7, with TRBD1 matching 10 bases. The germline V gene has CDR1 SGHVS and CDR2 FNYEAQ. The J segment lost 7 bases and the V segment lost 4 bases, leaving 10 bases of the junction unmatched. The CDR3 length is 15 residues. The CDR3 DNA is TGTGCCAGCAGCTCTCCTTGGACAGGGGGTGAGGAGCAGTACTTC. It specifies CASSSPWTGGEEQYF.

Details on this clonotype: Being one base from a much bigger clone, this may be a read error. The chain couples TRBV14 to TRBJ2-1; D is undetermined. CDR3 length: 15 amino acids. V lost 8 bases, J lost 7 bases, and 21 bases lay in between. Germline V gene data show CDR1 as SGHDN and CDR2 as FVKESK. The CDR3: CASGPVAPERNEQFF. CDR3 nucleotides: TGTGCCAGCGGCCCGGTAGCCCCGGAAAGGAATGAGCAGTTCTTC.

In this sample, this clonotype turned up many times. CDR3 protein: CASSPGFEAFF. CDR3 coding DNA: TGTGCCAGCAGCCCAGGTTTTGAAGCTTTCTTT. The chain uses TRBV6-1 and TRBJ1-1; D is unclear. The germline gives CDR1 MNHNS, CDR2 SASEGT. CDR3 size: 11 residues. Between the trimmed V and J ends, which lost 6 bases and 7 bases, there was a span of 9 bases.

V usage is TRBV28 and J usage is TRBJ2-6; D remains ambiguous. CDR1 and CDR2 from the germline V gene are MDHEN and SYDVKM. The CDR3 length is 14 residues. V gave up 5 bases and J gave up 4 bases, with 9 bases separating them. The CDR3 sequence is CASSGLGGANVLTF. In DNA form, the CDR3 reads TGTGCCAGCAGTGGCCTCGGGGGGGCCAACGTCCTGACTTTC.

The table lists this clonotype with many counts. Written as DNA, the CDR3 is TGTGCCAGCAGCTTAGAAGCCCTGTCCACAGAAGAAGCTTTCTTT. Amino acids: CASSLEALSTEEAFF. The J gene is TRBJ1-1, the V gene TRBV7-9, with unresolved D. Germline CDR1 SEHNR, CDR2 FQNEAQ (reference sequence). CDR3 length: 15 amino acids. V lost 1 base to trimming and J lost 8 bases, with 17 bases between them.

There are many counts of this clonotype. The rearrangement links TRBV11-2 to TRBJ2-3; D is possibly TRBD1 or TRBD2 (6 bases each). The germline CDR1 and CDR2 sequences are SGHAT and FQNNGV. The V gene lost 5 bases and the J gene lost 4 bases, with 13 bases spanning the gap. This CDR3 spans 14 amino acids. The CDR3 bases are TGTGCCAGCAGCACGGTGGGGGGCTCAGATACGCAGTATTTT. It specifies CASSTVGGSDTQYF.

This clonotype was recorded at least ten times. This rearrangement joins TRBV18 to TRBJ2-3, with TRBD2 as a possible D gene (6 bases). With 3 bases removed from V and 2 bases from J, the gap between germline ends came to 12 bases. The germline V gene has CDR1 KGHSH and CDR2 LQKENI. The CDR3 has 15 amino acids. CDR3 sequence (DNA): TGTGCCAGCTCACCGGACGGGACTCCCACAGATACGCAGTATTTT. Amino acid sequence: CASSPDGTPTDTQYF.

This clonotype was seen ten or more times. CDR3 nucleotides: TGTGCCAGCAGGTGGACCGAGGCGGGCACAGATACGCAGTATTTT. Translated: CASRWTEAGTDTQYF. The gene calls are TRBV28 and TRBJ2-3; D gene ambiguous. The ends were cut back, 6 bases at V and 1 base at J, with 14 bases in the middle. This CDR3 region has 15 residues. Germline values: CDR1 MDHEN, CDR2 SYDVKM.

This clonotype was detected ten times or more. This sequence joins TRBV12-3 or TRBV12-4 and TRBJ2-7; 9 bases line up with TRBD1. The CDR3 totals 14 residues. V trimming: 3 bases; J trimming: 7 bases; junction bases outside the gene matches: 7. CDR3 residues: CASSFNRGLEEQYF. DNA of the CDR3: TGTGCCAGCAGTTTCAACAGGGGGCTAGAAGAGCAGTACTTC.

In its sample, this clonotype was seen a few times. V and J are TRBV27 and TRBJ1-6; D is undetermined. V gave up 6 bases and J gave up 0 bases, with 12 bases separating them. The length of the CDR3 is 16 residues. From germline, CDR1 is MNHEY and CDR2 SMNVEV (reference sequence). The CDR3 DNA reads TGTGCCAGCAGCACCATCTATAGCTCCTATAATTCACCCCTCCACTTT. Translating gives CASSTIYSSYNSPLHF.

The chain is built from TRBV5-1 and TRBJ2-2; 11 bases agree with TRBD2. The CDR3 is made up of 16 amino acids. The junction had 1 base not matched to a gene; V was cut back by 2 bases and J by 1 base. Germline CDR1 and CDR2: SGHRS and YFSETQ. The CDR3 DNA follows: TGCGCCAGCAGCTTCGGGACTAGCGGGAACACCGGGGAGCTGTTTTTT. Amino acid sequence: CASSFGTSGNTGELFF.

This chain links TRBV4-1 with TRBJ2-6; 10 nucleotides line up with TRBD2. Trimming took 0 bases from V and 0 from J; bases not matched to a gene: 14. The length of the CDR3 is 22 residues. Germline lookup yields CDR1 MGHRA and CDR2 YSYEKL. CDR3 sequence: CASSQEVGLAGVGPSGANVLTF. CDR3 sequence (DNA): TGCGCCAGCAGCCAAGAGGTCGGGCTAGCGGGGGTTGGACCCTCTGGGGCCAACGTCCTGACTTTC.

This clonotype was seen at least ten times. The chain is built from TRBV29-1 and TRBJ2-3; D might be TRBD1 or TRBD2, each matching 5 bases. Trimming took off 2 bases at V and 11 bases at J, with 20 bases between the two ends. The CDR3 extends over 14 amino acids. Germline loops: CDR1 SQVTM, CDR2 ANQGSEA. CDR3 protein: CSVEKGERSIQQYF. In DNA, the CDR3 is TGCAGCGTTGAAAAAGGGGAGAGATCCATCCAGCAGTATTTT.

In its sample, this clonotype was seen many times. CDR3 loop: CASSVRTYTEAFF. The CDR3 nucleotides read TGTGCCAGCAGCGTTCGAACTTACACTGAAGCTTTCTTT. This chain uses TRBV9 with TRBJ1-1; no firm D call. The germline gives CDR1 SGDLS, CDR2 YYNGEE. The ends were cut back, 2 bases at V and 3 bases at J, with 8 bases in the middle. This CDR3 spans 13 amino acids. The variable domain in full, with the rest retrieved from reference TRBV9 and TRBJ1-1, is DSGVTQTPKHLITATGQRVTLRCSPRSGDLSVYWYQQSLDQGLQFLIQYYNGEERAKGNILERFSAQQFPDLHSELNLSSLELGDSALYFCASSVRTYTEAFFGQGTRLTVV.

This clonotype was observed many times. This chain connects TRBV2 to TRBJ2-1; 7 bases map to TRBD2. With V trimmed by 9 bases and J by 3 bases, 2 bases remained unmatched. This CDR3 region has 12 residues. Germline lookup yields CDR1 SNHLY and CDR2 FYNNEI. DNA of the CDR3: TGTGCCAGTGGGGGGGACTACAATGAGCAGTTCTTC. This translates into CASGGDYNEQFF.

At least ten counts were recorded for this clonotype. The chain recombines TRBV6-1 with TRBJ1-1; a weak D match, TRBD1 (6 bases). V shed 8 bases and J shed 6 bases, with 16 bases lying between them. CDR3 length: 13 amino acids. The germline gives CDR1 MNHNS, CDR2 SASEGT. CDR3 protein: CASRAGEMAEAFF. The DNA of the CDR3 is TGTGCCAGCCGGGCAGGGGAAATGGCTGAAGCTTTCTTT.